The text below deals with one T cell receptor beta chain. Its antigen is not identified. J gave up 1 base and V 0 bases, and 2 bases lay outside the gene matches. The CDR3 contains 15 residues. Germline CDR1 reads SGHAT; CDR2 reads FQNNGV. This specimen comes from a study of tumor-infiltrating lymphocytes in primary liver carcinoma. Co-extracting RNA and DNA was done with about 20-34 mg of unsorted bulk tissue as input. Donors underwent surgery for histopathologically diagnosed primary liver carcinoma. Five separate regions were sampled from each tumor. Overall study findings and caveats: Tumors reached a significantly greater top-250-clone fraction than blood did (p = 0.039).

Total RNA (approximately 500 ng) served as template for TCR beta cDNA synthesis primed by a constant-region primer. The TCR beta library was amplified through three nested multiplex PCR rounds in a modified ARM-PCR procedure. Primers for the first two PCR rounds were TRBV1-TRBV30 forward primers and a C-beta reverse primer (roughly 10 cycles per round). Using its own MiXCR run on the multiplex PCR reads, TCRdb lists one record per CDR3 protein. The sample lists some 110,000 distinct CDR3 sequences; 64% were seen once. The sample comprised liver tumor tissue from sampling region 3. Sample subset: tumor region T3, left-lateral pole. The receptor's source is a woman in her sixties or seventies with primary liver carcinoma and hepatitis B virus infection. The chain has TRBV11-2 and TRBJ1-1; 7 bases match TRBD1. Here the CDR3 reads CASSLESGGNTEAFF. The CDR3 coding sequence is TGTGCCAGCAGCTTAGAGTCAGGGGGGAACACTGAAGCTTTCTTT.